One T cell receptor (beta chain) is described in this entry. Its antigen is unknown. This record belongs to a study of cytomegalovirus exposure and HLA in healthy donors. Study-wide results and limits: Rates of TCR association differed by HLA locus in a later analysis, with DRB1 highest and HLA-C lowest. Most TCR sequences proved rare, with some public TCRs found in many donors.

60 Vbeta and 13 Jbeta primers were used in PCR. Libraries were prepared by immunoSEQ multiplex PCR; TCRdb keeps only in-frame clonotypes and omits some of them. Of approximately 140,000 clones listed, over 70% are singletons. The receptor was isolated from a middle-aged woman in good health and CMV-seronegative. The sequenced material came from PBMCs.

CDR3 in DNA: TGTGCCAGCAGCCCGCCGGGACAGGGGTTGAACACTGAAGCTTTCTTT. Translation gives CASSPPGQGLNTEAFF. This chain uses TRBV5-4 with TRBJ1-1; 10 nucleotides match TRBD1. V shed 4 bases, J shed 0 bases, and the junction held 6 bases outside the gene matches. The germline CDR1 and CDR2 sequences are SGHNT and YYREEE (reference sequence). There are 16 residues in the CDR3.